These 14 T cell receptor beta chains originate from one sample sequenced in a study of cytomegalovirus exposure and HLA in healthy donors. The PCR contained 60 Vbeta and 13 Jbeta primers. The data were produced by immunoSEQ multiplex PCR, yet TCRdb's version contains in-frame clones alone and is incomplete. Of 100,000 to 150,000 clones listed, just under 80% are singletons. Material for sequencing was PBMCs. Receptor source: a woman between 40 and 50 years old in good health and CMV-seronegative.

The chain links TRBV2 to TRBJ2-1, with D possibly TRBD2 on 6 matching bases. The CDR3 runs to 16 residues. The germline V and J ends were trimmed by 2 bases and 5 bases, with 16 bases remaining between them. Per the germline V gene, CDR1 is SNHLY and CDR2 is FYNNEI. CDR3: CASSEKGSGLNNEQFF. In DNA form, the CDR3 reads TGTGCCAGCAGTGAAAAGGGGTCCGGACTAAACAATGAGCAGTTCTTC. Supplemented by reference TRBV2 and TRBJ2-1, the full variable domain reads EPEVTQTPSHQVTQMGQEVILRCVPISNHLYFYWYRQILGQKVEFLVSFYNNEISEKSEIFDDQFSVERPDGSNFTLKIRSTKLEDSAMYFCASSEKGSGLNNEQFFGPGTRLTVL.

The CDR3 here is CASSMGRSTGELFF. The DNA for the CDR3 is TGTGCCAGTAGTATGGGCAGATCCACCGGGGAGCTGTTTTTT. The gene calls are TRBV19 and TRBJ2-2; D unclear. V lost 3 bases and J 4 bases, leaving 9 bases between the germline ends. Per the germline V gene, CDR1 is LNHDA and CDR2 is SQIVND (reference sequence). This CDR3 has 14 amino acids.

V is TRBV10-2 and J is TRBJ2-1; TRBD2 aligns across 8 bases. The junction had 5 bases not matched to a gene; V was cut back by 5 bases and J by 8 bases. Germline-derived CDR1 and CDR2 are WSHSY and SAAADI. The CDR3 has 13 residues. Written as DNA, the CDR3 is TGCGCCAGCAGTCCGGGAGGGGGGTATGAGCAGTTCTTC. Translation: CASSPGGGYEQFF.

This clone is a singleton in its sample. The chain joins TRBV18 to TRBJ1-3, with no clear D. Germline CDR1 and CDR2: KGHSH and LQKENI. The CDR3 is 16 amino acids. V lost 2 bases, J lost 0 bases, and 11 bases lay in between. The DNA of the CDR3 is TGTGCCAGCTCACCAAGCGGGGTTGTCTCTGGAAACACCATATATTTT. It yields the protein CASSPSGVVSGNTIYF.

V usage is TRBV10-2 and J usage is TRBJ2-3; the match to TRBD1 covers 10 bases. The CDR3 covers 16 residues. V dropped 8 bases and J dropped 1; count of bases not matched to a gene: 9. Per the germline V gene, CDR1 is WSHSY and CDR2 is SAAADI. CDR3 bases: TGCGCCAGCTTGACCGGACAGGGGGGCGGCACAGATACGCAGTATTTT. Protein product: CASLTGQGGGTDTQYF.

CDR3 DNA sequence: TGCAGCGGAGGGGGCAGAGAGACCCAGTACTTC. Protein sequence: CSGGGRETQYF. The rearrangement uses TRBV29-1 and TRBJ2-5; 7 positions match TRBD1. The CDR3 runs to 11 residues. The trim removed 7 bases at V and 4 bases at J, leaving 3 bases unmatched. Looked up from germline, CDR1 is SQVTM and CDR2 is ANQGSEA. The full variable domain, its missing parts supplied by reference TRBV29-1 and TRBJ2-5, is SAVISQKPSRDICQRGTSLTIQCQVDSQVTMMFWYRQQPGQSLTLIATANQGSEATYESGFVIDKFPISRPNLTFSTLTVSNMSPEDSSIYLCSGGGRETQYFGPGTRLLVL.

This sequence joins TRBV5-4 and TRBJ2-6; 7 nucleotides match TRBD2. There are 15 residues in the CDR3. V shed 3 bases, J shed 0 bases, and the junction held 0 bases outside the gene matches. CDR1 and CDR2 from the germline V gene are SGHNT and YYREEE (reference sequence). The CDR3: CASSWEGSGANVLTF. The DNA of the CDR3 is TGTGCCAGCAGCTGGGAGGGCTCTGGGGCCAACGTCCTGACTTTC.

This chain connects TRBV7-3 to TRBJ1-6; D is unresolved. Germline CDR1 and CDR2: SGHTA and FQGTGA. V was trimmed by 6 bases and J by 10 bases, leaving 10 bases between them. The CDR3 spans 12 residues. The CDR3 sequence is CASSPGWSPLHF. As DNA, the CDR3 is TGTGCCAGCAGTCCCGGTTGGTCACCCCTCCACTTT. The full variable domain, its missing parts supplied by reference TRBV7-3 and TRBJ1-6, is GAGVSQTPSNKVTEKGKYVELRCDPISGHTALYWYRQSLGQGPEFLIYFQGTGAADDSGLPNDRFFAVRPEGSVSTLKIQRTERGDSAVYLCASSPGWSPLHFGNGTRLTVT.

J is TRBJ2-7 and V is TRBV5-1, with a tentative D call TRBD1 (7 bases). Per the germline V gene, CDR1 is SGHRS and CDR2 is YFSETQ. The CDR3 contains 14 residues. Trimming removed 4 bases at V and 3 bases at J, with 14 bases between. CDR3 sequence: CASSLGQEGYEQYF. The CDR3 coding sequence is TGCGCCAGCAGCCTAGGACAGGAGGGCTACGAGCAGTACTTC.

The chain has TRBV30 and TRBJ2-5; the match to TRBD1 covers 8 bases. Germline V gives CDR1 GTSNPN, CDR2 SVGIG (reference sequence). CDR3 length: 11 amino acids. V shed 1 base and J 12 bases; nucleotides not matched to a gene: 4. CDR3 bases: TGTGCCTGGAGTGAACAGGGGGTCGAGTACTTC. As protein: CAWSEQGVEYF. Combining the CDR3 with reference TRBV30 and TRBJ2-5 gives the whole variable domain SQTIHQWPATLVQPVGSPLSLECTVEGTSNPNLYWYRQAAGRGLQLLFYSVGIGQISSEVPQNLSASRPQDRQFILSSKKLLLSDSGFYLCAWSEQGVEYFGPGTRLLVL.

This clone was seen only a few times. The CDR3 loop reads CASSDPTGPTYNEQFF. The CDR3 nucleotides read TGCGCCAGCAGTGACCCGACAGGGCCTACCTACAATGAGCAGTTCTTC. The V call is TRBV10-2, the J call TRBJ2-1; 7 positions match TRBD1. The trim removed 3 bases at V and 2 bases at J, leaving 7 bases unmatched. CDR1 is WSHSY and CDR2 is SAAADI in the germline V gene. This CDR3 region has 16 residues.

The CDR3 sequence is CAISGGTSGGETQYF. CDR3 coding DNA: TGTGCCATCAGTGGCGGGACTAGCGGGGGGGAGACCCAGTACTTC. The J gene is TRBJ2-5, the V gene TRBV10-3, with 15 bases that match TRBD2. Germline values: CDR1 ENHRY, CDR2 SYGVKD. The CDR3 loop spans 15 amino acids. Trimming removed 4 bases from V and 5 bases from J; junction bases left unmatched: 2.

V gene TRBV5-5 combines with J gene TRBJ1-2; D is perhaps TRBD1 (5 bases). The CDR3 is 15 amino acids. V shed 2 bases and J shed 8 bases, with 19 bases lying between them. Germline-derived CDR1 and CDR2 are SGHKS and YYEKEE (reference sequence). The CDR3 coding sequence is TGTGCCAGCAGCTTTGTTTCATCCGGGGGTCACGGCTACACCTTC. Translation: CASSFVSSGGHGYTF.

A few counts support this clone. V usage is TRBV10-3 and J usage is TRBJ2-6, with 8 bases identical to TRBD1. Germline assignment: CDR1 ENHRY and CDR2 SYGVKD. V was clipped by 3 bases and J by 1 base; unmatched bases: 2. The CDR3 runs 16 residues. The DNA for the CDR3 is TGTGCCATCAGTGACTGGACAGGGTCTGGGGCCAACGTCCTGACTTTC. Encoded protein: CAISDWTGSGANVLTF.